These 14 T cell receptor beta chains were all obtained from the same sample, sequenced in a study of T cell repertoires in cytomegalovirus infection. For these receptors, no antigen is known. TCRdb re-called the reads with MiXCR, one entry per CDR3 protein. The profile shows around 78,000 distinct CDR3 sequences, 20% to 30% of them singletons. Here the sequenced sample was CD8+ T cells from cultured PBMCs, taken from culture after CMV antigen stimulation. The receptor set was obtained from a human donor in good health (CMV status not recorded). Some clones in this sample may be carry-over from other donors' samples.

In regard to this clonotype: Relative to the germline gene, one junction end is altered; a read error may explain this. The rearrangement links TRBV7-2 to TRBJ1-2; D possibly corresponds to TRBD1 (5 bases). The CDR3 spans 15 residues. CDR1 is SGHTA and CDR2 is FQGNSA in the germline V gene. CDR3 amino acids: CAGSLPGGINYVYTF. As DNA, the CDR3 is TGTGCCGGCAGCTTACCGGGGGGGATTAACTATGTCTACACCTTC.

This clonotype appeared many times. The rearrangement links TRBV7-2 to TRBJ2-7; 10 positions agree with TRBD1. Per the germline V gene, CDR1 is SGHTA and CDR2 is FQGNSA. Unmatched junction bases numbered 8, after V lost 5 bases and J lost 4 bases. There are 15 residues in the CDR3. The DNA of the CDR3 is TGTGCCAGCAGCCACCCCGACAGGGGGCATTACGAGCAGTACTTC. Amino acids: CASSHPDRGHYEQYF.

This clonotype showed up just a few times. This rearrangement joins TRBV5-1 to TRBJ1-5; the D gene is possibly TRBD1 (6 bases). This CDR3 has 14 residues. Germline V CDR1 and CDR2: SGHRS, YFSETQ. The V gene lost 0 bases and the J gene lost 7 bases, with 11 bases spanning the gap. In nucleotides, the CDR3 is TGCGCCAGCAGCTTGGATAGGGGGGGACAGCCCCAGCATTTT. It specifies CASSLDRGGQPQHF.

This clonotype was counted a few times. V is TRBV6-6 and J is TRBJ1-1, with 7 bases matching TRBD1. V was clipped by 2 bases and J by 0 bases; unmatched bases: 0. The CDR3 loop spans 14 amino acids. Per germline, CDR1 MNHNY and CDR2 SVGAGI (reference sequence). This CDR3 reads CASSYGTVNTEAFF. The CDR3 coding sequence is TGTGCCAGCAGTTACGGGACAGTGAACACTGAAGCTTTCTTT.

This clonotype was counted ten times or more. CDR3 nucleotides: TGTGCCAGCAGTTTAACCGGGACAGGGTCGTCGAACACTGAAGCTTTCTTT. Translated: CASSLTGTGSSNTEAFF. The V gene is TRBV6-2 or TRBV6-3, the J gene TRBJ1-1, with 9 bases identical to TRBD1. V shed 4 bases, J shed 1 base, and the junction held 10 bases outside the gene matches. This CDR3 has 17 residues. In germline, CDR1 is MNHEY, CDR2 SVGEGT.

By sample share, this clonotype is medium-sized. The chain links TRBV7-9 to TRBJ1-4; D gene unclear. V lost 4 bases, J lost 0 bases, and 12 bases lay in between. The CDR3 contains 16 residues. CDR1 and CDR2 (germline): SEHNR, FQNEAQ (reference sequence). CDR3 residues: CASSSGNGATNEKLFF. The CDR3 DNA follows: TGTGCCAGCAGCTCTGGCAACGGTGCAACTAATGAAAAACTGTTTTTT.

The table lists this clonotype with a few counts. This chain joins TRBV6-5 and TRBJ2-3, with 8 bases fitting TRBD2. This CDR3 has 14 residues. Germline CDR1 and CDR2: MNHEY and SVGAGI. Trimming cost V 2 bases and J 7 bases; bases outside gene matches: 5. The CDR3 coding sequence is TGTGCCAGCAGTTACGCTGCGGGAGGAAATACGCAGTATTTT. As protein: CASSYAAGGNTQYF.

The chain's CDR3 is CASSRSPGGTEAFF. The CDR3 nucleotides read TGTGCCAGCAGCCGCTCCCCAGGGGGCACTGAAGCTTTCTTT. V usage is TRBV12-3 or TRBV12-4 and J usage is TRBJ1-1; 7 positions match TRBD1. The length of the CDR3 is 14 residues. The V and J ends lost 6 bases and 4 bases, in that order; junction bases with no gene match: 8.

In its sample, this clonotype was seen a few times. The chain links TRBV27 to TRBJ1-6; D uncertain. The CDR3 has 14 residues. V lost 3 bases and J 8 bases, leaving 11 bases between the germline ends. The germline V gene encodes CDR1 MNHEY and CDR2 SMNVEV (reference sequence). The CDR3: CASSLAFSYSPLHF. Written as DNA, the CDR3 is TGTGCCAGCAGTTTGGCCTTCTCGTATTCACCCCTCCACTTT.

The sample holds many counts of this clonotype. This chain links TRBV7-2 with TRBJ2-7; no definite D call. V was trimmed by 5 bases and J by 5 bases, leaving 19 bases between them. Per the germline V gene, CDR1 is SGHTA and CDR2 is FQGNSA. This CDR3 has 15 residues. The CDR3 spells CASSILVGIEDEQYF. The CDR3 DNA reads TGTGCCAGCAGCATCTTAGTGGGAATCGAGGACGAGCAGTACTTC.

The table lists this clonotype with many counts. The V call is TRBV12-3 or TRBV12-4, the J call TRBJ1-1; TRBD1 might be the D (5 bases). The germline V and J ends were trimmed by 3 bases and 6 bases, with 8 bases remaining between them. This CDR3 region has 12 residues. Here the CDR3 DNA reads TGTGCCAGCAGTTTTGGGACCCCTGAAGCTTTCTTT. Translating it yields CASSFGTPEAFF.

This clonotype turned up a few times. This CDR3 reads CASSVPTSGSGYNEQFF. The CDR3, as DNA: TGTGCCAGCAGCGTACCGACTAGCGGGAGTGGCTACAATGAGCAGTTCTTC. V is TRBV9 and J is TRBJ2-1; 12 bases match TRBD2. Germline lookup yields CDR1 SGDLS and CDR2 YYNGEE. The trim removed 1 base at V and 3 bases at J, leaving 5 bases unmatched. This CDR3 is built from 17 residues.

This clonotype was seen a few times. The rearrangement links TRBV19 to TRBJ2-7; maybe TRBD2 (5 bases). Trimming removed 1 base from V and 3 bases from J, with 10 bases in between. The CDR3 covers 14 residues. CDR1 LNHDA and CDR2 SQIVND come from the germline V gene (reference sequence). The chain's CDR3 is CASSIADGLYEQYF. The CDR3 DNA reads as TGTGCCAGTAGTATAGCCGACGGACTCTACGAGCAGTACTTC.

The chain links TRBV5-1 to TRBJ2-2; perhaps TRBD2 as D (7 bases). Trimming pared 0 bases from V and 4 bases from J, leaving 10 bases between. The V gene's germline CDR1 is SGHRS and CDR2 YFSETQ. CDR3 length: 15 amino acids. CDR3 amino acids: CASSLEGGATGELFF. The CDR3 DNA is TGCGCCAGCAGCTTGGAAGGGGGGGCCACCGGGGAGCTGTTTTTT.